This T cell receptor beta chain was sequenced during a study of blood T cell repertoires in COVID-19. The CDR3 is made up of 15 amino acids. The germline V gene encodes CDR1 MNHEY and CDR2 SVGAGI. After removal of 8 bases from V and 1 base from J, the junction contained 7 bases not matched to a gene. The assay was immunoSEQ multiplex PCR, and TCRdb's table has in-frame clones only and misses some. This sample has about 190,000 clones, with approximately 78% found just once. This clonotype was obtained from a woman of 80 years or more with active or convalescent COVID-19. V usage is TRBV6-5 and J usage is TRBJ2-2; 7 bases align to TRBD2. Sequencing used peripheral blood. The CDR3 coding sequence is TGTGCCAGCGGGTCGGGGGGAAGGAACACCGGGGAGCTGTTTTTT. It encodes CASGSGGRNTGELFF.